These T cell receptor beta chains were read from a single sample in a study of early T cells in non-severe SARS-CoV-2 infection. A single record per CDR3 protein comes from TCRdb applying MiXCR to the 5' RACE reads. The sample holds 55,000 to 65,000 distinct CDR3 sequences; around 10% are singletons and the top ten take 17%. Sequencing was performed on whole blood. Receptors originate from an adult who was a healthcare worker with PCR-confirmed SARS-CoV-2 infection or an uninfected control (not recorded which). Both conserved end residues are part of each CDR3.

length	V	J	CDR3
14	TRBV24-1	TRBJ2-1	CATSAHLRNNEQFF
15	TRBV9	TRBJ2-7	CASSVGVSGDHEQYF
14	TRBV7-3	TRBJ2-3	CASSPLSSTDTQYF
13	TRBV29-1	TRBJ1-1	CSVPGQGRTEAFF
19	TRBV20-1	TRBJ2-3	CSAGAGTSGPRTSTDTQYF
13	TRBV15	TRBJ1-1	CATSIVSNPEAFF
13	TRBV28	TRBJ1-1	CATQAARNTEAFF
14	TRBV3-1	TRBJ2-1	CASSQAGVFNEQFF
17	TRBV6-6	TRBJ2-2	CASSYDTSGRAPGELFF
17	TRBV4-3	TRBJ2-1	CASSQGGWDFTYNEQFF
15	TRBV6-2/TRBV6-3	TRBJ1-1	CASSYSSRQNTEAFF
16	TRBV5-6	TRBJ2-7	CASSSPPGQRPYEQYF
16	TRBV28	TRBJ2-1	CASSLFGTSGRPRLFF
15	TRBV28	TRBJ2-6	CASSFTGPGANVLTF
14	TRBV19	TRBJ2-5	CASTRSPTSETQYF
17	TRBV5-5	TRBJ2-6	CASEARDTDSGANVLTF
16	TRBV25-1	TRBJ2-3	CASRAPSGSDSDTQYF
13	TRBV6-6	TRBJ2-3	CASRGQGADTQYF
14	TRBV7-9	TRBJ1-4	CASSRQGPNEKLFF
14	TRBV13	TRBJ2-1	CASSRGSSYNEQFF
14	TRBV18	TRBJ2-1	CTSSPPGGSAEQFF
14	TRBV24-1	TRBJ1-1	CATSDGHRNTEAFF
18	TRBV4-3	TRBJ2-3	CASNQDPEAGGSEYTQYF
16	TRBV28	TRBJ2-6	CASSFGDLTGANVLTF
14	TRBV20-1	TRBJ2-3	CSASPEIGTDTQYF
16	TRBV5-1	TRBJ2-1	CASSLERLAGHNEQFF
16	TRBV13	TRBJ1-2	CASSLEGRLANYGYTF
13	TRBV7-9	TRBJ2-2	CASSWSNTGELFF
12	TRBV2	TRBJ2-7	CASSIQSYEQYF
17	TRBV6-2/TRBV6-3	TRBJ2-6	CASSSAGKSSGANVLTF
15	TRBV28	TRBJ1-1	CASRTAGTGVTRAFF